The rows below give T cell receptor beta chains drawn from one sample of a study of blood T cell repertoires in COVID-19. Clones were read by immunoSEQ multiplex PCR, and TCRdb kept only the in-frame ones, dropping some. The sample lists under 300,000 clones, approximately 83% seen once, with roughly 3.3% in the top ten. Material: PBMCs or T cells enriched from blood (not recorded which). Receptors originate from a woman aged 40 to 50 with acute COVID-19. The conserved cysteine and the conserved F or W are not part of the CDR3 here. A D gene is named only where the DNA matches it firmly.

ASSQLPLGTEAF,TRBV11-2,TRBJ1-1,.
ASSARDRGNIQY,TRBV2,TRBJ2-4,TRBD1
AWSSTYEQY,TRBV30,TRBJ2-7,.
ASSLGQLGLAGETGELF,TRBV5-1,TRBJ2-2,TRBD2
ASSEKTSGITDTQY,TRBV2,TRBJ2-3,TRBD2
ASSLGGLALTGELF,TRBV27,TRBJ2-2,TRBD2
ASSPVQGGYGYT,TRBV9,TRBJ1-2,.
ASSLRGGNTEAF,TRBV27,TRBJ1-1,.
SVWGGRENTGELF,TRBV29-1,TRBJ2-2,TRBD2
ATSPRVGGMKETQY,TRBV15,TRBJ2-5,.
ASSVAARTSGSYNEQF,TRBV9,TRBJ2-1,TRBD2
ASTSEGIVEQY,TRBV12-3/TRBV12-4,TRBJ2-7,.
ASSLVRGRLGEQY,TRBV11-2,TRBJ2-7,.
ASSEIDRGRLGNTIY,TRBV6-1,TRBJ1-3,TRBD1
ASEGGQESGELF,TRBV6-5,TRBJ2-2,TRBD1
ASSRTTTSSYEQY,TRBV5-1,TRBJ2-7,.
SVEDRRGITYEQY,TRBV29-1,TRBJ2-7,.
ASSPQPGQPYEQY,TRBV27,TRBJ2-7,TRBD1
ASSPTSDEQF,TRBV7-8,TRBJ2-1,TRBD2
ASSTVEASDTQY,TRBV9,TRBJ2-3,.
ASSQELRGRSDTQY,TRBV4-1,TRBJ2-3,.
ASSLDGRGEQF,TRBV5-5,TRBJ2-1,TRBD2
SVEGRDRDYEQY,TRBV29-1,TRBJ2-7,.
ASSLALAGNTEAF,TRBV5-1,TRBJ1-1,.
ASSSHYQGQGTTEAF,TRBV5-1,TRBJ1-1,TRBD1
ASSLASGSGDTQY,TRBV11-2,TRBJ2-3,TRBD2
ASSLYQDGETQY,TRBV7-6,TRBJ2-5,.
ASRLGSVNTEAF,TRBV7-9,TRBJ1-1,.
ASSSGLAGDNEQF,TRBV11-1,TRBJ2-1,TRBD2
ASSLGGDSIYEQY,TRBV5-6,TRBJ2-7,TRBD1
ASSLAGDKHPPSYNSPLH,TRBV7-6,TRBJ1-6,.
ASSPARVSYNEQF,TRBV2,TRBJ2-1,.
ASSSTIYRGETQY,TRBV11-1,TRBJ2-5,TRBD1
ASSVALNTEAF,TRBV9,TRBJ1-1,.
ASSLTGVDNTEAF,TRBV27,TRBJ1-1,TRBD1
ASSELGGQIRETQY,TRBV6-1,TRBJ2-5,.
ASSPAAGDTEAF,TRBV18,TRBJ1-1,.
ASSTNRANQPQH,TRBV19,TRBJ1-5,.
ASSLETGYEQF,TRBV7-2,TRBJ2-1,.
ACADRGALNFYGYT,TRBV30,TRBJ1-2,TRBD1
AIRAEAFYGYT,TRBV10-3,TRBJ1-2,.
ATSDTGGNQPQH,TRBV24-1,TRBJ1-5,TRBD1
ASSMDRVGNSPLH,TRBV19,TRBJ1-6,TRBD1
ATLGIRWGVREKLF,TRBV23-1,TRBJ1-4,.
ASSILTGGMADTQY,TRBV19,TRBJ2-3,TRBD2
ASTPQGQSRGGYT,TRBV19,TRBJ1-2,TRBD1
ASTRGVVTEAF,TRBV3-1/TRBV3-2,TRBJ1-1,.
ASSPGVFSYEQY,TRBV27,TRBJ2-7,.
ASRRGLADTGELF,TRBV19,TRBJ2-2,TRBD2
ASELQGADTQY,TRBV10-1,TRBJ2-3,.
ASSQASTSGSNTQY,TRBV4-2,TRBJ2-3,TRBD2
ASKAGRETQY,TRBV27,TRBJ2-5,.
ATSDYGGAYSGANVLT,TRBV24-1,TRBJ2-6,.